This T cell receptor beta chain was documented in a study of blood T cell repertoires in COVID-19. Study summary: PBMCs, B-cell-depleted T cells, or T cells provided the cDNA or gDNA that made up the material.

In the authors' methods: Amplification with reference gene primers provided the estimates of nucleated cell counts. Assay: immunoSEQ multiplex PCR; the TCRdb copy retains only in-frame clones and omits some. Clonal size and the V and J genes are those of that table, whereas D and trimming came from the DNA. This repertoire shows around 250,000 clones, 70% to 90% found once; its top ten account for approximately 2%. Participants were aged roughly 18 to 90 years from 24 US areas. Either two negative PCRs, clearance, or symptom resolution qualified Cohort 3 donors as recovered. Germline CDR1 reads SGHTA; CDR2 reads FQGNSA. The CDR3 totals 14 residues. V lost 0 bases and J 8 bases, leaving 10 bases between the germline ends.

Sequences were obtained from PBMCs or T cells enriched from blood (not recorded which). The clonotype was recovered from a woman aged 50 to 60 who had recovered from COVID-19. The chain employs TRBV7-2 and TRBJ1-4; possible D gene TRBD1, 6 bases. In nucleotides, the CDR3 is TGTGCCAGCAGCTTAGCGGGGGCTGGGGAAAAACTGTTTTTT. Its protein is CASSLAGAGEKLFF.